The rows below give T cell receptor beta chains drawn from one sample of a study of Ad26.COV2.S vaccination and SARS-CoV-2 variants. Repertoires were generated with immunoSEQ multiplex PCR, while TCRdb's copy carries only in-frame clones and drops some. The sample carries around 300,000 clones, 80% to 90% recorded once. The sequencing here drew on peripheral blood, taken in a trial of Ad26.COV2.S vaccine versus placebo. All receptors derive from a person between 18 and 65 years old who received the Ad26.COV2.S COVID-19 vaccine or a placebo. The CDR3 runs from the conserved cysteine through the conserved F or W. Each record gives: clone size, V gene, J gene, D gene, CDR3 protein, CDR3 DNA. The D gene is left open where the match is weak. The size entry is marked missing in some rows and otherwise reads once, few, many or a size class.

>-|TRBV2|TRBJ2-3|-
CASSRRPTGTGADTQYF
TGTGCCAGCAGCCGCAGACCCACAGGGACCGGTGCAGATACGCAGTATTTT
>-|TRBV6-2/TRBV6-3|TRBJ2-3|-
CASSQHRVTDTQYF
TGTGCCAGCAGCCAGCACAGGGTTACAGATACGCAGTATTTT
>-|TRBV9|TRBJ1-3|-
CASSVGPYPQGLGNTIYF
TGTGCCAGCAGCGTAGGTCCTTACCCACAGGGATTGGGAAACACCATATATTTT
>-|TRBV19|TRBJ2-7|TRBD2
CASSIAGGPTYEQYF
TGTGCCAGTAGTATAGCGGGAGGGCCTACCTACGAGCAGTACTTC
>-|TRBV4-2|TRBJ1-1|-
CASSQGSGGDTEAFF
TGTGCCAGCAGCCAAGGTAGCGGGGGCGACACTGAAGCTTTCTTT
>-|TRBV19|TRBJ2-1|-
CASSLQSSYNEQFF
TGTGCCAGTAGTCTCCAGAGCTCCTACAATGAGCAGTTCTTC
>-|TRBV12-3/TRBV12-4|TRBJ2-3|-
CASTGNPGDTQYF
TGTGCCAGCACGGGGAACCCAGGGGATACGCAGTATTTT
>-|TRBV21-1|TRBJ2-3|-
CASSKQPRRGSTDTQYF
TGTGCCAGCAGCAAGCAGCCTCGAAGGGGGAGCACAGATACGCAGTATTTT
>-|TRBV19|TRBJ2-1|-
CASSMKQGTYNEQFF
TGTGCCAGTAGTATGAAACAGGGCACCTACAATGAGCAGTTCTTC
>-|TRBV30|TRBJ2-3|TRBD2
CAWSTSGTSTDTQYF
TGTGCCTGGAGCACCAGCGGGACTAGCACAGATACGCAGTATTTT
>once|TRBV13|TRBJ1-3|-
CASSPRNAFSGNTIYF
TGTGCCAGCAGCCCCAGAAATGCGTTCTCTGGAAACACCATATATTTT
>once|TRBV5-1|TRBJ2-2|TRBD2
CASSLARTSGNTGELFF
TGCGCCAGCAGCTTGGCCCGGACTAGCGGGAACACCGGGGAGCTGTTTTTT
>-|TRBV6-5|TRBJ2-7|TRBD2
CASTTGGWEQYF
TGTGCCAGCACTACGGGGGGGTGGGAGCAGTACTTC
>-|TRBV2|TRBJ2-7|TRBD1
CASSADRGIYEQYF
TGTGCCAGCAGCGCCGACAGGGGGATCTACGAGCAGTACTTC
>once|TRBV28|TRBJ2-6|-
CASSLAYSVSGANVLTF
TGTGCCAGCAGTTTAGCATATTCCGTCTCTGGGGCCAACGTCCTGACTTTC
>-|TRBV28|TRBJ2-7|-
CASSLTTYEQYF
TGTGCCAGCAGTTTAACTACCTACGAGCAGTACTTC
>few|TRBV7-2|TRBJ2-2|-
CASSPQGGELFF
TGTGCCAGCAGCCCCCAGGGGGGGGAGCTGTTTTTT
>-|TRBV15|TRBJ2-7|-
CATSSLGLPNAYEQYF
TGTGCCACCAGCAGTCTCGGACTTCCTAACGCCTACGAGCAGTACTTC
>-|TRBV7-9|TRBJ2-7|TRBD1
CASSSRTGTGLEQYF
TGTGCCAGCAGCTCCCGAACCGGGACAGGGCTCGAGCAGTACTTC
>-|TRBV28|TRBJ1-5|TRBD1
CASSLPGGPTTLNQPQHF
TGTGCCAGCAGTTTACCAGGGGGCCCAACAACCCTAAATCAGCCCCAGCATTTT
>-|TRBV3-1/TRBV3-2|TRBJ2-7|TRBD1
CASSQGTGKPYEQYF
TGTGCCAGCAGCCAAGGGACAGGGAAACCCTACGAGCAGTACTTC